The table lists the clone carrying this T cell receptor (beta chain) with a few counts. Its antigen is unidentified. This record comes from a study of T cells in Graves' hyperthyroidism and ophthalmopathy. Whole-study results and caveats: In blood, most of the thyroid clonotypes expanded above 0.001 were also present.

The germline CDR1 and CDR2 sequences are SNHLY and FYNNEI. This CDR3 is built from 16 residues. V shed 3 bases, J shed 6 bases, and the junction held 11 bases outside the gene matches. Amplified TCR beta CDR3 regions came from RNA transcripts. The HTBI primer set was used in a first-round RT-PCR of the TCR CDR3. TCRdb re-called the multiplex PCR reads with MiXCR, one entry per CDR3 protein. This sample carries hundreds of thousands of distinct CDR3 sequences, about 16% of them seen once, and the ten largest clones take more than 3%. This chain uses TRBV2 with TRBJ2-3, with 8 bases aligning to TRBD2. This sequence originates from a woman aged 40-49 years with Graves' ophthalmopathy. Material for sequencing was blood. The CDR3 DNA reads TGTGCCAGCAGTGATTCCCTAGCGGGTGCCCCGGATACGCAGTATTTT. This encodes CASSDSLAGAPDTQYF. Looking up the rest from reference TRBV2 and TRBJ2-3 gives the full variable domain: EPEVTQTPSHQVTQMGQEVILRCVPISNHLYFYWYRQILGQKVEFLVSFYNNEISEKSEIFDDQFSVERPDGSNFTLKIRSTKLEDSAMYFCASSDSLAGAPDTQYFGPGTRLTVL.